This T cell receptor beta chain was profiled in a study of radiation and T cells in renal cell carcinoma (dated by TCRdb to 2020 to 2022). In the study overall: TCR beta sequencing covered 55 or so samples in total, comprising some 25 tumors and 27 peripheral blood samples. In the roughly 49 samples combined, around 3.7 million unique CDR3 nucleotide sequences were found, encoding 2.5 million to 3 million unique CDR3 amino acid sequences. The last blood draw occurred 4 weeks after radiation, at the same time as nephrectomy.

The sample's time point label, decoded: blood 4 weeks post-SBRT, at nephrectomy. This specimen's treatment or condition label, interpreted: 15 Gy SBRT to primary tumor, nephrectomy 4 weeks later. The samples were obtained from a clinical trial, where primary renal cell carcinomas were treated with 15 Gy stereotactic body radiation therapy and then removed by nephrectomy 4 weeks afterward. To follow tumor-enriched clonotypes, serial peripheral blood was collected from radiation-treated patients at baseline and at 2 weeks and 4 weeks after SBRT. Renal cell carcinoma with clear cell pathology was present in all patients. The QIAamp DNA Blood Mini Kit (Qiagen) was used to prepare genomic DNA for TCR sequencing. The analyses included just those samples that passed every quality control check. Comments on this clone: Its recognized antigen is unknown. Base qualities are missing; no much larger clone stands one base away.

What the study reported, not specific to this receptor: Tracking of blood repertoire dynamics stopped at less than five weeks after treatment, with no follow-up past that point. The single-armed trial design could not address effects of radiation dose or scheduling on the TCR repertoire. No pretreatment tumor biopsies were available, so the baseline intratumoral presence of clonotypes could not be determined. Top tumor clonotypes rose in blood from baseline to 2 weeks post-radiation, then contracted by 4 weeks, suggesting transient expansion of tumor-resident clones.

TCR beta libraries were generated from genomic DNA with the immunoSEQ kit, following the manufacturer's recommendations. Library preparation used a first multiplex PCR with proprietary primers, then a second PCR adding unique barcodes, with bead cleanups after each round. A positive control reaction and a negative control reaction, both provided in the kit, were run with every batch of samples. The final libraries were assessed on an Agilent 4200 TapeStation D1000 ScreenTape, pooled by volume, and quantified by qPCR. An Illumina NextSeq500 fitted with a MidOutput 150-cycle cartridge performed the sequencing, running 156 Read1 cycles and 15 Index1 cycles with the kit's custom primers. The pooled library was loaded at 0.8 to 1 pM, with a roughly 19% PhiX control spiked in. Under the source paper's analysis protocol: Vendor-processed data were analyzed in R, with a clonotype defined as all T cells sharing the same CDR3 nucleotide sequence. For clone abundance analyses, frequencies were normalized to the 10,000 most abundant clones in each sample. Public T cell clones, which averaged fewer than five per sample, were removed prior to analysis. Tumor-enriched and baseline blood-enriched clonotypes were defined by at least a 32-fold difference in abundance between compartments. Clonotypes expanded or contracted between blood time points were identified with a beta-binomial differential abundance model. Tumor-blood repertoire similarity was measured with the Baroni-Urbani and Buser coefficient, and group comparisons used two-tailed Wilcoxon tests in R. TCRdb re-hosts the immuneACCESS table, in-frame sequences only. Its copies lack some clones; in the studies checked, an unresolved V gene accounts for under half of them, and the cause for the rest is not known. Clone size and the V and J calls come from that table; the DNA yielded D and trimming. For this sample there are under 200,000 clones; less than 90% appear just once. Together, the top ten hold about 11% of the sample.

This material consisted of blood, taken from a patient whose treatment included radiotherapy and nephrectomy. This receptor was taken from a woman aged 50 to 60 with renal cell carcinoma.

The CDR3 in this case is CASSLNPLSGNTIYF. The nucleotides read TGCGCCAGCAGCTTGAATCCTCTCTCTGGAAACACCATATATTTT. The sequence is built from TRBV5-1 and TRBJ1-3; the D gene assignment is ambiguous. The germline V gene supplies CDR1 SGHRS and CDR2 YFSETQ. The CDR3 has 15 amino acids, counting the end cysteine and phenylalanine. Kept here is only the CDR3 DNA, which spans 45 bases and is read in frame from base 1. V is pared back by 1 base and J by 0 bases, with 8 bases lying between the germline termini.